A selection of T cell receptor beta chains follows, all from one sample in a study of blood T cell repertoires in COVID-19. The table came from immunoSEQ multiplex PCR; TCRdb's copy has only in-frame clones and leaves some out. The sample has about 230,000 clones; about nine tenths are singletons. The source material was PBMCs or T cells enriched from blood (not recorded which). These receptors came from a woman aged 40 to 50 with acute COVID-19. CDR3s include the opening cysteine and the closing phenylalanine or tryptophan. The D gene is left open where the match is weak. The size of a clone is reported for some rows only, either as once, few or many, or as a class for expanded clones.

clone_size d_call j_call cdr3_length v_call cdr3_aa cdr3_nt
. . TRBJ2-3 14 TRBV5-1 CASSFLGVPDTQYF TGCGCCAGCAGCTTTCTGGGCGTTCCAGATACGCAGTATTTT
. . TRBJ2-7 16 TRBV5-4 CASSLGSSATSYEQYF TGTGCCAGCAGCTTGGGTAGTAGCGCCACTTCCTACGAGCAGTACTTC
. . TRBJ1-1 14 TRBV19 CASSVTHMNTEAFF TGTGCCAGTAGTGTGACACACATGAACACTGAAGCTTTCTTT
. . TRBJ1-1 14 TRBV6-2/TRBV6-3 CASSSGAGGTEAFF TGTGCCAGCAGTTCCGGAGCCGGGGGCACTGAAGCTTTCTTT
. TRBD1 TRBJ1-5 13 TRBV2 CASSYRGGQPQHF TGTGCCAGCAGTTACAGGGGCGGTCAGCCCCAGCATTTT
. . TRBJ1-2 12 TRBV7-9 CASSLEQGRYTF TGTGCCAGCAGCTTAGAACAGGGCCGCTACACCTTC
. . TRBJ2-7 14 TRBV7-8 CASSKEPGAYEQYF TGTGCCAGCAGCAAGGAACCAGGGGCCTACGAGCAGTACTTC
. TRBD1 TRBJ2-2 16 TRBV12-5 CASGLGPGTGTGELFF TGTGCTAGTGGTTTGGGACCCGGGACAGGGACCGGGGAGCTGTTTTTT
. TRBD1 TRBJ2-3 17 TRBV5-6 CASSPLKRQGPTDTQYF TGTGCCAGCAGCCCCCTTAAAAGACAGGGACCCACAGATACGCAGTATTTT
. TRBD1 TRBJ2-6 17 TRBV5-1 CASRSTGTASGANVLTF TGCGCCAGCCGATCCACCGGGACAGCCTCTGGGGCCAACGTCCTGACTTTC
. . TRBJ1-5 15 TRBV30 CAWSASGHGNQPQHF TGTGCCTGGAGTGCCTCTGGGCATGGCAATCAGCCCCAGCATTTT
. . TRBJ1-2 13 TRBV11-3 CASSTTDNYGYTF TGTGCCAGCAGCACGACAGACAACTATGGCTACACCTTC
. . TRBJ2-3 15 TRBV9 CASSLGDPSTDTQYF TGTGCCAGCAGCCTCGGGGATCCAAGCACAGATACGCAGTATTTT
. TRBD1 TRBJ1-5 15 TRBV18 CASSPGTGGRQPQHF TGTGCCAGCTCACCAGGGACAGGGGGCCGGCAGCCCCAGCATTTT
. . TRBJ2-3 16 TRBV10-3 CAISDWRVGGTDTQYF TGTGCCATCAGTGATTGGAGGGTCGGGGGTACAGATACGCAGTATTTT
. TRBD1 TRBJ2-3 15 TRBV24-1 CATSVGQASTDTQYF TGTGCCACCAGTGTAGGACAGGCAAGCACAGATACGCAGTATTTT
. . TRBJ1-1 14 TRBV29-1 CSARTTGLNTEAFF TGCAGCGCCCGAACTACAGGGTTGAACACTGAAGCTTTCTTT
. . TRBJ1-4 16 TRBV14 CASSQWQGTTNEKLFF TGTGCCAGCAGCCAGTGGCAGGGGACAACTAATGAAAAACTGTTTTTT
. TRBD2 TRBJ2-1 18 TRBV18 CASSPPTSGVSSYNEQFF TGTGCCAGCTCACCACCCACTAGCGGGGTGAGCTCCTACAATGAGCAGTTCTTC
once . TRBJ2-3 16 TRBV5-1 CASSLVTRGGTDTQYF TGCGCCAGCAGCTTGGTAACTCGCGGTGGCACAGATACGCAGTATTTT
. TRBD1 TRBJ2-1 13 TRBV6-2/TRBV6-3 CASSYNRDRVQFF TGTGCCAGCAGCTATAACCGGGACAGGGTACAGTTCTTC
. . TRBJ2-1 13 TRBV12-3/TRBV12-4 CASSLTTYNEQFF TGTGCCAGCAGTCTCACTACCTACAATGAGCAGTTCTTC
. . TRBJ1-1 12 TRBV7-9 CASSSSRTEAFF TGTGCCAGCAGCTCCAGCAGGACTGAAGCTTTCTTT
. . TRBJ1-3 15 TRBV5-5 CASSLAGNSGNTIYF TGTGCCAGCAGCTTAGCAGGCAACTCTGGAAACACCATATATTTT
. . TRBJ1-2 14 TRBV6-2/TRBV6-3 CATSGASTNYGYTF TGTGCCACCAGCGGAGCATCAACTAACTATGGCTACACCTTC
. . TRBJ1-2 12 TRBV2 CASGRPGNGYTF TGTGCCAGCGGAAGGCCAGGGAATGGCTACACCTTC
. . TRBJ1-4 14 TRBV14 CASSQRGWNEKLFF TGTGCCAGCAGCCAGCGGGGGTGGAATGAAAAACTGTTTTTT
. . TRBJ1-4 14 TRBV19 CASSIVFPREKLFF TGTGCCAGTAGTATAGTGTTTCCGCGAGAAAAACTGTTTTTT
. . TRBJ2-5 15 TRBV11-3 CASSLVIQGMETQYF TGTGCCAGCAGCTTAGTTATTCAGGGGATGGAGACCCAGTACTTC
. . TRBJ2-1 14 TRBV30 CAWRDGSPYNEQFF TGTGCCTGGAGAGACGGGAGTCCCTACAATGAGCAGTTCTTC
once . TRBJ1-3 20 TRBV21-1 CASSTHLGQAAENSENTIYF TGTGCCAGCAGCACCCACCTTGGACAGGCCGCTGAAAACTCTGAAAACACCATATATTTT
. TRBD1 TRBJ2-7 15 TRBV9 CASSVGGQGLYEQYF TGTGCCAGCAGCGTAGGTGGACAGGGTCTCTACGAGCAGTACTTC
. . TRBJ2-2 13 TRBV3-1/TRBV3-2 CASSQGGPRELFF TGTGCCAGCAGCCAAGGCGGGCCCCGGGAGCTGTTTTTT
. TRBD1 TRBJ1-1 14 TRBV28 CASSPDRANTEAFF TGTGCCAGCAGTCCGGACAGGGCGAACACTGAAGCTTTCTTT
once . TRBJ1-3 15 TRBV3-1/TRBV3-2 CASSGQALSGNTIYF TGTGCCAGCAGCGGCCAGGCGCTCTCTGGAAACACCATATATTTT
. TRBD1 TRBJ2-4 17 TRBV30 CAWREGTGLGAKNIQYF TGTGCCTGGAGGGAAGGGACAGGGTTAGGAGCCAAAAACATTCAGTACTTC
. . TRBJ1-5 13 TRBV24-1 CATSDRTAQPQHF TGTGCCACCAGTGATCGGACAGCACAGCCCCAGCATTTT
. . TRBJ2-2 14 TRBV7-2 CASSLQGYIGELFF TGTGCCAGCAGCTTACAGGGGTACATCGGGGAGCTGTTTTTT
. TRBD1 TRBJ1-6 17 TRBV13 CASSSSGQAAHNSPLHF TGTGCCAGCAGCTCCAGTGGACAGGCTGCCCATAATTCACCCCTCCACTTT